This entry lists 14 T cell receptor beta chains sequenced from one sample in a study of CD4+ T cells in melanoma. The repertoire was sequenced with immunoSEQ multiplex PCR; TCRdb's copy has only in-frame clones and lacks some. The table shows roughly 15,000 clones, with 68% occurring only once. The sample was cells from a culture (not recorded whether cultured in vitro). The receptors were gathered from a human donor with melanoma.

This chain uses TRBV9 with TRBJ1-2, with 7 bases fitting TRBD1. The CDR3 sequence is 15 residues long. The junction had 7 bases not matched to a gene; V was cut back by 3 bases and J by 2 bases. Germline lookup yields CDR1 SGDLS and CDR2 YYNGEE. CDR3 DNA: TGTGCCAGCAGCGCTGCAACAGGGGCCAACTATGGCTACACCTTC. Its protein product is CASSAATGANYGYTF.

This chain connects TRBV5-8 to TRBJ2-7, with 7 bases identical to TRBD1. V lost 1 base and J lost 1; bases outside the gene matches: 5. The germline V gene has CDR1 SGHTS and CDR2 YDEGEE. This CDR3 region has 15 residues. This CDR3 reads CASSLPPTGSYEQYF. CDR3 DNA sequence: TGTGCCAGCAGCTTGCCGCCGACAGGGTCCTACGAGCAGTACTTC. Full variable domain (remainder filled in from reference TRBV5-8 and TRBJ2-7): EAGVTQSPTHLIKTRGQQATLRCSPISGHTSVYWYQQALGLGLQFLLWYDEGEERNRGNFPPRFSGRQFPNYSSELNVNALELEDSALYLCASSLPPTGSYEQYFGPGTRLTVT.

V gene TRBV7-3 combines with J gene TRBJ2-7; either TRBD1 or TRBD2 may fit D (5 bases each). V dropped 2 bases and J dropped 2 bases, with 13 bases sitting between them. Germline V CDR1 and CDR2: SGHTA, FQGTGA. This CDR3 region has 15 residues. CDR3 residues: CASSLGPGTTYEQYF. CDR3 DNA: TGTGCCAGCAGCTTAGGCCCCGGGACCACCTACGAGCAGTACTTC.

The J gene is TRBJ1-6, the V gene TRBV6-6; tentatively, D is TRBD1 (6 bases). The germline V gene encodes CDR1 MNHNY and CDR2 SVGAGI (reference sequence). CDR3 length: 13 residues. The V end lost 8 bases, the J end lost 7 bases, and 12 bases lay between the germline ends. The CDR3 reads CASGGQINSPLHF. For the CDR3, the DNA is TGTGCCAGCGGAGGACAGATAAATTCACCCCTCCACTTT.

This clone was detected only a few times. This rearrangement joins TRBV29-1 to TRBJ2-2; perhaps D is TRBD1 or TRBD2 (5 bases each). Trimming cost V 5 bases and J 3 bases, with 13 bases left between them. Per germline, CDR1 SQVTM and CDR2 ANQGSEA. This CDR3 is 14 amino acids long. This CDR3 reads CSVHWGSDTGELFF. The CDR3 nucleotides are TGCAGCGTTCATTGGGGGTCGGACACCGGGGAGCTGTTTTTT.

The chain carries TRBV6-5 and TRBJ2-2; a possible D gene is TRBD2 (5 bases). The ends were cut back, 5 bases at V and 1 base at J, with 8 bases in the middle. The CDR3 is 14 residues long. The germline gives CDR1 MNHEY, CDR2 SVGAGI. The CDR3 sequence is CASSDYLNTGELFF. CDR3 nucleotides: TGTGCCAGCAGTGACTATTTGAACACCGGGGAGCTGTTTTTT.

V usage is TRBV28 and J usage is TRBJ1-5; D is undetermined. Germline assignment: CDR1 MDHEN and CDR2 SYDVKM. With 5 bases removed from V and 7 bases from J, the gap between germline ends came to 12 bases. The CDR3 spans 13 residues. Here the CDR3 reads CASSPDRRQPQHF. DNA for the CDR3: TGTGCCAGCAGTCCCGACCGGCGGCAGCCCCAGCATTTT.

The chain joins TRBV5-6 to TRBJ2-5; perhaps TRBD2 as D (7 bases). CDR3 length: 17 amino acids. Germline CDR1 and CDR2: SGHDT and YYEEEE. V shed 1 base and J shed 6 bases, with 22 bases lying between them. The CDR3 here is CASSLWGRSAGVQTQYF. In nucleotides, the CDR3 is TGTGCCAGCAGCTTGTGGGGGCGCTCCGCGGGGGTCCAGACCCAGTACTTC.

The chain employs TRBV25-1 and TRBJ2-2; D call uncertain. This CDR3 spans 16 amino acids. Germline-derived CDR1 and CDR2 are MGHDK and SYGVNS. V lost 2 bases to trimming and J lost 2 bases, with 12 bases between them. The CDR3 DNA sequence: TGTGCCAGCAGTGAAAAGGAAGTCGGAAACACCGGGGAGCTGTTTTTT. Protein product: CASSEKEVGNTGELFF.

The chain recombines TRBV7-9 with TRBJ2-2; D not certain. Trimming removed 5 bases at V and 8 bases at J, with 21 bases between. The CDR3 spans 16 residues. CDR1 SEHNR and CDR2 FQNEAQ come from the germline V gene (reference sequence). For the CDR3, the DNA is TGTGCCAGCAGCCCCCCTTACCGGACCTCCCGAGGGGAGCTGTTTTTT. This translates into CASSPPYRTSRGELFF.

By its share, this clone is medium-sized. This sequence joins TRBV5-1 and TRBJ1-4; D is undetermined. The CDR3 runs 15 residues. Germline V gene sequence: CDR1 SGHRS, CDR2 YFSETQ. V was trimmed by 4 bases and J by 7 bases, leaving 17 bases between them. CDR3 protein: CASSPWATPAEKLFF. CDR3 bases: TGCGCCAGCAGCCCCTGGGCAACTCCGGCTGAAAAACTGTTTTTT.

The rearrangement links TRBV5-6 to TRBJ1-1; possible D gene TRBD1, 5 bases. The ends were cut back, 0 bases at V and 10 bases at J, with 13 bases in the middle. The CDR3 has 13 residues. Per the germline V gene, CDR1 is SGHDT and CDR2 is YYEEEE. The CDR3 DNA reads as TGTGCCAGCAGCTTGGGAGTTGCTGGGGGAGCTTTCTTT. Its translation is CASSLGVAGGAFF. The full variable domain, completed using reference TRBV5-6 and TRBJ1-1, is DAGVTQSPTHLIKTRGQQVTLRCSPKSGHDTVSWYQQALGQGPQFIFQYYEEEERQRGNFPDRFSGHQFPNYSSELNVNALLLGDSALYLCASSLGVAGGAFFGQGTRLTVV.

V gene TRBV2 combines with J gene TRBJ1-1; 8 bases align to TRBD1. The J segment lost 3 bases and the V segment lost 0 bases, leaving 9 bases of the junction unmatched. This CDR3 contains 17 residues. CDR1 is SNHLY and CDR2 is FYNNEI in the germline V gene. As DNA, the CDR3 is TGTGCCAGCAGTGAAGCCCCAGGGGGCCTTCTCTACACTGAAGCTTTCTTT. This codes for CASSEAPGGLLYTEAFF.

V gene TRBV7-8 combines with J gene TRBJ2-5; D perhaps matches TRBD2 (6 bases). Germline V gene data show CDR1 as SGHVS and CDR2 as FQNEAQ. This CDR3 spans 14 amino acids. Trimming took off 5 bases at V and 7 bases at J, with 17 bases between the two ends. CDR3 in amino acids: CASSRDSSRGTQYF. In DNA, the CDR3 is TGTGCCAGCAGCCGGGACTCCAGCCGGGGGACCCAGTACTTC.